This entry features one TCR beta chain sequence. PCR involved 60 Vbeta and 13 Jbeta primers. Clones were sequenced by immunoSEQ multiplex PCR, and TCRdb holds only the in-frame ones, with some missing. The table records 130,000 or so clones, around 74% of them present only once. This CDR3 region has 14 residues. Germline V gives CDR1 SGHTA, CDR2 FQGNSA. The V end was cut by 3 bases, the J end by 6 bases, with 15 bases between. The sample comes from a study of cytomegalovirus exposure and HLA in healthy donors. The TCR was taken from a man between 40 and 49 years old in good health and CMV-seropositive. This sequence joins TRBV7-2 and TRBJ2-7, with D maybe TRBD2 (6 bases). Sequencing was performed on PBMCs. CDR3 coding DNA: TGTGCCAGCAGCTTCGGGACTGGATCTCGCGAGCAGTACTTC. Translation: CASSFGTGSREQYF. Using reference TRBV7-2 and TRBJ2-7 for the parts outside the CDR3, the full variable domain is GAGVSQSPSNKVTEKGKDVELRCDPISGHTALYWYRQSLGQGLEFLIYFQGNSAPDKSGLPSDRFSAERTGGSVSTLTIQRTQQEDSAVYLCASSFGTGSREQYFGPGTRLTVT.